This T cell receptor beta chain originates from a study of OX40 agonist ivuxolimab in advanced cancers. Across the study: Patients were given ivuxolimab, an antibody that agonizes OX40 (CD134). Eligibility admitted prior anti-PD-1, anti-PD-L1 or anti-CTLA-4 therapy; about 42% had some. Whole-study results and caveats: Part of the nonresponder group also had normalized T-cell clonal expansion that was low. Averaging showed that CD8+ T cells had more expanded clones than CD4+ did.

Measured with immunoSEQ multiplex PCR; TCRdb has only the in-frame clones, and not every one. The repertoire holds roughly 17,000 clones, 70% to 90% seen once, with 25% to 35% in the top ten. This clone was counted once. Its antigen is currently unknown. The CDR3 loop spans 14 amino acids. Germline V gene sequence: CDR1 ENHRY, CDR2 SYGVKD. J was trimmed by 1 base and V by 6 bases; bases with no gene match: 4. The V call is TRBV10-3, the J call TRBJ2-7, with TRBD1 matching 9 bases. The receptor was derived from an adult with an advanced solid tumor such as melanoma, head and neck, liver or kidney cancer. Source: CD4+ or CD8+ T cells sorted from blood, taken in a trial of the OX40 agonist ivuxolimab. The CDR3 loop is CAIRRDRESYEQYF. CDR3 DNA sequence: TGTGCCATCAGACGGGACAGGGAGTCCTACGAGCAGTACTTC.